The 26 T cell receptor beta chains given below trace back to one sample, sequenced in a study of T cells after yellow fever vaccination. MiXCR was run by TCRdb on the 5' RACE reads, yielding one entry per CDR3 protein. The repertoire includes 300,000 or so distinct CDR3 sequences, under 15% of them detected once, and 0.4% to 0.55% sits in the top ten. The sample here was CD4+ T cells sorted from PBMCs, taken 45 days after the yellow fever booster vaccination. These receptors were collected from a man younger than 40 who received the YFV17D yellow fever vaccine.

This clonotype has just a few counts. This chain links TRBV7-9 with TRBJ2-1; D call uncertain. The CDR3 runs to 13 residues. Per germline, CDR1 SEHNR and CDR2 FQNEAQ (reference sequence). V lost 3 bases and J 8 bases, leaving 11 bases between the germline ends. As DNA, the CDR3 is TGTGCCAGCAGCTTGGGCCCTTTCGATGAGCAGTTCTTC. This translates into CASSLGPFDEQFF.

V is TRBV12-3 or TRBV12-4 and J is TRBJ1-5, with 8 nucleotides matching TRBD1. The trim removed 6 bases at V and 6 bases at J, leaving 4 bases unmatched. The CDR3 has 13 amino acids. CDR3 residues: CASRKDRGQPQHF. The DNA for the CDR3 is TGTGCCAGCAGAAAAGACAGGGGTCAGCCCCAGCATTTT.

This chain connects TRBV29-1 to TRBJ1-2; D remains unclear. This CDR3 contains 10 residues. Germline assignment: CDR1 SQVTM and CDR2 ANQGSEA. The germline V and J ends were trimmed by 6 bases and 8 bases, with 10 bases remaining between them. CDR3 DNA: TGCAGCGTCGACATGGGAGGCTACACCTTC. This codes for CSVDMGGYTF.

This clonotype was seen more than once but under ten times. CDR3 protein: CASSGTGGVMSSGYTF. Here the CDR3 DNA reads TGTGCCAGCAGTGGGACAGGGGGCGTCATGAGTAGTGGCTACACCTTC. The J gene is TRBJ1-2, the V gene TRBV7-2; 12 positions match TRBD1. CDR3 length: 16 amino acids. Trimming took 6 bases from V and 7 from J; bases not matched to a gene: 12. The V gene's germline CDR1 is SGHTA and CDR2 FQGNSA.

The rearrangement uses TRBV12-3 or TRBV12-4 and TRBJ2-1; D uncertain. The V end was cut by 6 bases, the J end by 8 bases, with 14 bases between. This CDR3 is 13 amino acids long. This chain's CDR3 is CASSLTGRDEQFF. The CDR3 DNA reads TGTGCCAGCAGCCTGACCGGTCGTGATGAGCAGTTCTTC.

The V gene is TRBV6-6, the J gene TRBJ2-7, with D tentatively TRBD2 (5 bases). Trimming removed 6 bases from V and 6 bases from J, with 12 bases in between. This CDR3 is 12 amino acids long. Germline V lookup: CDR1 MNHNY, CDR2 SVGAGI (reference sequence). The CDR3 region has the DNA TGTGCCAGCAGCCTCGAGGGCGGCGAGCAGTACTTC. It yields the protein CASSLEGGEQYF.

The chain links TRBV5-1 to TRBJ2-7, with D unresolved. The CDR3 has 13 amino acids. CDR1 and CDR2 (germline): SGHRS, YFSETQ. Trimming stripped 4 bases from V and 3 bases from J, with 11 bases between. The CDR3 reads CASSRQELYEQYF. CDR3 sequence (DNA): TGCGCCAGCAGCCGGCAGGAGCTCTACGAGCAGTACTTC. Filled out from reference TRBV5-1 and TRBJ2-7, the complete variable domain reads KAGVTQTPRYLIKTRGQQVTLSCSPISGHRSVSWYQQTPGQGLQFLFEYFSETQRNKGNFPGRFSGRQFSNSRSEMNVSTLELGDSALYLCASSRQELYEQYFGPGTRLTVT.

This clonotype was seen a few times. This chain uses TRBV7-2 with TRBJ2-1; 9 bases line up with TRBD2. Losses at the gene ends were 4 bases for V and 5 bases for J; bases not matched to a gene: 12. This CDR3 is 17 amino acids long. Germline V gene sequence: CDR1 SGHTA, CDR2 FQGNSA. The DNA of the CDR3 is TGTGCCAGCAGCTCAACCTGGACTAGCGCAAGAAACAATGAGCAGTTCTTC. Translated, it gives CASSSTWTSARNNEQFF.

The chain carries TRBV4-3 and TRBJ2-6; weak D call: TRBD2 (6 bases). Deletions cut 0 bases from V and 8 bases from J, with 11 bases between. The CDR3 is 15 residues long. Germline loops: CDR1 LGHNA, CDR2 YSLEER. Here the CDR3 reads CASSQEEGLPNVLTF. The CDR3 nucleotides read TGCGCCAGCAGCCAAGAGGAGGGACTGCCCAACGTCCTGACTTTC.

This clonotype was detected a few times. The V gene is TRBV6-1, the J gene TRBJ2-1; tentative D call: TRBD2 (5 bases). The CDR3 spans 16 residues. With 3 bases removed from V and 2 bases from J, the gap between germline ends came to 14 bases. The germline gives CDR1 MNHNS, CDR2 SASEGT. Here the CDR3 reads CASSERAAVPYNEQFF. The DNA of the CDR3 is TGTGCCAGCAGTGAGCGGGCGGCGGTTCCCTACAATGAGCAGTTCTTC.

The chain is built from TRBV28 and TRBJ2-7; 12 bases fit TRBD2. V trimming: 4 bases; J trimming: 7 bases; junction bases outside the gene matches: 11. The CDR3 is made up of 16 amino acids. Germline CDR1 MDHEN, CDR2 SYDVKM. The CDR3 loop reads CASSSPSGRALGEQYF. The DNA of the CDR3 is TGTGCCAGCAGTTCCCCTAGCGGGAGGGCCTTGGGTGAGCAGTACTTC. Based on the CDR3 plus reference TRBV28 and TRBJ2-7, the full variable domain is DVKVTQSSRYLVKRTGEKVFLECVQDMDHENMFWYRQDPGLGLRLIYFSYDVKMKEKGDIPEGYSVSREKKERFSLILESASTNQTSMYLCASSSPSGRALGEQYFGPGTRLTVT.

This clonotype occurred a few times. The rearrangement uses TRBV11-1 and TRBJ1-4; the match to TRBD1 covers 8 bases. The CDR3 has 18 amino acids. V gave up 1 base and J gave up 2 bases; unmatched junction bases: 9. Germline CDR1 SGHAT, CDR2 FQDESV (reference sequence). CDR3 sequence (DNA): TGTGCCAGCAGCTTAGGGACAGGGTCCCTCGGGACTAATGAAAAACTGTTTTTT. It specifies CASSLGTGSLGTNEKLFF.

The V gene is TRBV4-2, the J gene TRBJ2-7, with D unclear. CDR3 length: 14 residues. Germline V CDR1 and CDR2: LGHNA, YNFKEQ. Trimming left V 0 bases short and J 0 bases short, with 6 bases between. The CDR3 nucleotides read TGTGCCAGCAGCCAAGATCAAGCCTCCTACGAGCAGTACTTC. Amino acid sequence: CASSQDQASYEQYF.

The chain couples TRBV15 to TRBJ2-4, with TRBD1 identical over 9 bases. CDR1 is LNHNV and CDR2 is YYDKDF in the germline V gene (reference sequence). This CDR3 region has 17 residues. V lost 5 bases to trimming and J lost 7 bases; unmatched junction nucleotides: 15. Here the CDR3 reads CATSDGRSGTGMNIQYF. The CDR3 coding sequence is TGTGCCACCAGCGACGGACGTTCGGGGACAGGGATGAACATTCAGTACTTC.

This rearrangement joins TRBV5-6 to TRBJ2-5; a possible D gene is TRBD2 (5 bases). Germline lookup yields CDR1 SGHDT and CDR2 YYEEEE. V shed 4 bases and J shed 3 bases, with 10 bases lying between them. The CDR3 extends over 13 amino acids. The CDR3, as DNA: TGTGCCAGCAGCCGCCCGGGGAAAGAGACCCAGTACTTC. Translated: CASSRPGKETQYF.

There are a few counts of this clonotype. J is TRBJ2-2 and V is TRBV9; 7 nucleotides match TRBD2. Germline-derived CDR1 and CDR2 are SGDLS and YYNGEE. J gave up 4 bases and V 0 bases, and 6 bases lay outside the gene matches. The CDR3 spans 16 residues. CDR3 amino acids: CASSVEAGVITGELFF. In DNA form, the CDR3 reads TGTGCCAGCAGCGTAGAGGCGGGAGTCATCACCGGGGAGCTGTTTTTT.

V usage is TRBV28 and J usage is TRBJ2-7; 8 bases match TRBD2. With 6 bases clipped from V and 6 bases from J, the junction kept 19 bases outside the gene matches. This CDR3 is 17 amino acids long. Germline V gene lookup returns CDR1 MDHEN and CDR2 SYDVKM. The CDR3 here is CASRDGGVTGIAGEQYF. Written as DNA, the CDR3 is TGTGCCAGCAGGGACGGGGGGGTAACTGGAATCGCCGGCGAGCAGTACTTC.

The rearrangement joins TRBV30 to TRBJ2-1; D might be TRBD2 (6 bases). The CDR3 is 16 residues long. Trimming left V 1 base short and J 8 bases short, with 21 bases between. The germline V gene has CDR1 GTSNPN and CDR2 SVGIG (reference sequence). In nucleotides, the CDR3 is TGTGCCTGGAGTGCGGCGGGACTTATCAGGACGGATGAGCAGTTCTTC. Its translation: CAWSAAGLIRTDEQFF.

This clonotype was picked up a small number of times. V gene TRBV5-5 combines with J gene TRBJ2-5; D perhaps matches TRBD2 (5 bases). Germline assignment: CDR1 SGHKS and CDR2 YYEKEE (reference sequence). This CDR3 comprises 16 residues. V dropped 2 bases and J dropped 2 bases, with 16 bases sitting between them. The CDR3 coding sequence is TGTGCCAGCAGCTTCCCTTCTGCGGGCAGACAAGAGACCCAGTACTTC. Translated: CASSFPSAGRQETQYF.

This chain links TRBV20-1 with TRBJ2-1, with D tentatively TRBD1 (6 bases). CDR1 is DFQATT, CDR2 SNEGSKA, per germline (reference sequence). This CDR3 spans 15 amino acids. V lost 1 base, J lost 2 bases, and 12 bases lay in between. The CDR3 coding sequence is TGCAGTGCTAGAGGCAGGGGAAATCCCTACAATGAGCAGTTCTTC. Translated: CSARGRGNPYNEQFF.

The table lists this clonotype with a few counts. In nucleotides, the CDR3 is TGCAGTGCAAAGGACCAGGGGTTTCAGCCCCAGCATTTT. This translates into CSAKDQGFQPQHF. This chain links TRBV20-1 with TRBJ1-5; a weak D match, TRBD1 (6 bases). This CDR3 region has 13 residues. V lost 6 bases and J lost 6, with 15 bases in between. The germline V gene has CDR1 DFQATT and CDR2 SNEGSKA (reference sequence).

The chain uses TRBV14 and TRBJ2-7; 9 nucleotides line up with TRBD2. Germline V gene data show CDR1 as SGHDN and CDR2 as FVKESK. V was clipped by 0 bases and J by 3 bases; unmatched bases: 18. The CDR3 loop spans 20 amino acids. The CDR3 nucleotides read TGTGCCAGCAGCCAAGATCTCTTAGGGACACCTCTAGCGGGGATCTACGAGCAGTACTTC. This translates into CASSQDLLGTPLAGIYEQYF. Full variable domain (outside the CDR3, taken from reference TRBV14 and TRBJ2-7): EAGVTQFPSHSVIEKGQTVTLRCDPISGHDNLYWYRRVMGKEIKFLLHFVKESKQDESGMPNNRFLAERTGGTYSTLKVQPAELEDSGVYFCASSQDLLGTPLAGIYEQYFGPGTRLTVT.

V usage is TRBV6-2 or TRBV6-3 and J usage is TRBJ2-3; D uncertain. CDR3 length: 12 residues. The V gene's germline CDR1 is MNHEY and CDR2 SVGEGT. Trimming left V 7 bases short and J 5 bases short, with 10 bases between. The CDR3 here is CASNPGRDTQYF. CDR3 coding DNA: TGTGCCAGCAACCCTGGGCGAGATACGCAGTATTTT.

The DNA for the CDR3 is TGTGCCAGCAGCCAAGAGGCGGCTAGCGGGCTGTTCTTC. This codes for CASSQEAASGLFF. This sequence joins TRBV4-2 and TRBJ2-1; the match to TRBD2 covers 8 bases. Germline V gives CDR1 LGHNA, CDR2 YNFKEQ. V lost 0 bases, J lost 15 bases, and 7 bases stayed unmatched. This CDR3 has 13 amino acids.

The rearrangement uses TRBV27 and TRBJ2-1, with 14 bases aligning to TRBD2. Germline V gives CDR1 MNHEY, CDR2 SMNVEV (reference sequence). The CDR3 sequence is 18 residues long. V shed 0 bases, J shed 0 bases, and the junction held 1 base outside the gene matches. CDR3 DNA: TGTGCCAGCAGTTTATCTGGGACTAGCGGGAGCTCCTACAATGAGCAGTTCTTC. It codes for CASSLSGTSGSSYNEQFF.

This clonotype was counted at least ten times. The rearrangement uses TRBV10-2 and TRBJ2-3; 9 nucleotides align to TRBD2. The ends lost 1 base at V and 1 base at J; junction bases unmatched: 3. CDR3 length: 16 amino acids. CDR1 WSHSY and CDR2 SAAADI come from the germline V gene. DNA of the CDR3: TGCGCCAGCAGTGAGTTCCGGACTAGCGGCACAGATACGCAGTATTTT. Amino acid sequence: CASSEFRTSGTDTQYF.